The rows below give T cell receptor beta chains drawn from one sample of a study of blood T cell repertoires in COVID-19. Method: immunoSEQ multiplex PCR; TCRdb's copy keeps in-frame clones and lacks some. The sample lists about 49,000 clones; 77% were seen once. Sequencing was performed on peripheral blood. The receptors were gathered from a man between 65 and 85 years old with active or convalescent COVID-19. The CDR3 runs from the conserved cysteine through the conserved F or W. The D gene is left open where the match is weak. The size entry is marked missing in some rows and otherwise reads once, few, many or a size class.

>TRBJ2-3|NA|TRBD2|TRBV2
TGTGCCGGTCGGGGGGGCCAGGCAGATACGCAGTATTTT
CAGRGGQADTQYF
>TRBJ1-2|NA|TRBD1|TRBV6-5
TGTGCCAGCAGTAGAGATTCAGGGGGTAGTGGCTACACCTTC
CASSRDSGGSGYTF
>TRBJ2-7|NA|TRBD1|TRBV5-1
TGCGCCAGCAGCGTTAGACAGGGAAACTACGAGCAGTACTTC
CASSVRQGNYEQYF
>TRBJ1-5|NA|NA|TRBV6-5
TGTGCCACGGAGATGGGAGGCAATCAGCCCCAGCATTTT
CATEMGGNQPQHF
>TRBJ1-2|NA|TRBD1|TRBV4-3
TGCGCCAGCAGCTTCCGACAGGGTAGTTACCAATATGGCTACACCTTC
CASSFRQGSYQYGYTF
>TRBJ2-1|NA|TRBD2|TRBV2
TGTGCCAGCAGGGGACTAGCGGGCCACAATGAGCAGTTCTTC
CASRGLAGHNEQFF
>TRBJ1-3|NA|NA|TRBV6-5
TGTGCCAGCAGTTACTCGAGAGGAAACACCATATATTTT
CASSYSRGNTIYF
>TRBJ2-6|NA|TRBD1|TRBV30
TGTGCCTGGAGTGTAGACAGGGGCGCGACTACTGGGGCCAACGTCCTGACTTTC
CAWSVDRGATTGANVLTF
>TRBJ1-4|few|TRBD1|TRBV6-5
TGTGCCAGCAGAACCGACAGGGGCGCTGAAAAACTGTTTTTT
CASRTDRGAEKLFF
>TRBJ2-1|NA|TRBD1|TRBV6-5
TGTGCCTCCAGGGAACAGGGGGCATATGAGCAGTTCTTC
CASREQGAYEQFF
>TRBJ2-5|NA|NA|TRBV24-1
TGTGCCACCAGTTCAGGGAACCCAGAGACCCAGTACTTC
CATSSGNPETQYF
>TRBJ2-5|NA|NA|TRBV18
TGTGCCAGCTCCCACGCGGGACAGAAAGAGACCCAGTACTTC
CASSHAGQKETQYF
>TRBJ2-7|NA|NA|TRBV15
TGTGCCACCAGCAGAGATCGGCGCGGAGGCGAGCAGTACTTC
CATSRDRRGGEQYF
>TRBJ1-5|NA|NA|TRBV19
TGTGCCAGTAAGGCGGGGGTTAGCAATCAGCCCCAGCATTTT
CASKAGVSNQPQHF
>TRBJ1-1|few|NA|TRBV19
TGTGCCAGTCAAGAAGGGGACACTGAAGCTTTCTTT
CASQEGDTEAFF
>TRBJ1-4|once|TRBD1|TRBV28
TGTGCCAGCAGGGGAACAGGGGGCGGAAATGAAAAACTGTTTTTT
CASRGTGGGNEKLFF
>TRBJ1-1|NA|NA|TRBV7-2
TGTGCCAGCAGCTTAGGGGGTCAGCGGGGGACTGAAGCTTTCTTT
CASSLGGQRGTEAFF
>TRBJ1-2|many|NA|TRBV29-1
TGCAGCGTTGAAAGAGGGGGTCAGAATGGCTACACCTTC
CSVERGGQNGYTF
>TRBJ2-7|NA|TRBD1|TRBV5-1
TGCGCCAGCAGCCCAAGGACAGGGTTGAGGGAGCAGTACTTC
CASSPRTGLREQYF
>TRBJ1-1|few|NA|TRBV6-2/TRBV6-3
TGTGCCAGCAGTTACAACAGAAACACTGAAGCTTTCTTT
CASSYNRNTEAFF
>TRBJ2-7|NA|TRBD1|TRBV7-2
TGTGCCAGCAGCCCTCGTGGGGGACAGTGGGAGCAGTACTTC
CASSPRGGQWEQYF
>TRBJ2-5|NA|NA|TRBV2
TGTGCCAGCAGGGCAGGACTCCAAGAGACCCAGTACTTC
CASRAGLQETQYF
>TRBJ2-5|NA|TRBD2|TRBV4-1
TGCGCCAGCAGCCAAGACTATGCTAGCGGGAGGGGGGAGACCCAGTACTTC
CASSQDYASGRGETQYF
>TRBJ2-3|NA|TRBD2|TRBV7-9
TGTGCCAGCAGCCAGCGGGTTAGCGGGGGAAGCACAGATACGCAGTATTTT
CASSQRVSGGSTDTQYF
>TRBJ2-7|NA|TRBD2|TRBV30
TGTGCCTGGAGTGGGGGGGGATCTTACGAGCAGTACTTC
CAWSGGGSYEQYF
>TRBJ2-1|NA|TRBD1|TRBV7-2
TGTGCCAGCAGCCAGACAGGGGGCGTCTACAATGAGCAGTTCTTC
CASSQTGGVYNEQFF
>TRBJ1-3|NA|TRBD1|TRBV19
TGTGCCAGTAGTGGACAGGGGACTGGAAACACCATATATTTT
CASSGQGTGNTIYF
>TRBJ1-3|NA|TRBD1|TRBV5-1
TGCGCCAGCAGCCCCGGGACAGGAGGGGGGATCACCATATATTTT
CASSPGTGGGITIYF
>TRBJ2-1|NA|TRBD1|TRBV19
TGTGCCAGTAGTATAAGTACAGGGGCCCACAATGAGCAGTTCTTC
CASSISTGAHNEQFF
>TRBJ1-5|NA|NA|TRBV2
TGTGCCAGCACCCTCCTCGCGGGGAATGGTGGTCAGCCCCAGCATTTT
CASTLLAGNGGQPQHF
>TRBJ2-7|NA|TRBD1|TRBV27
TGTGCCAGCACCTCGGGACAGTTCCACGAGCAGTACTTC
CASTSGQFHEQYF
>TRBJ1-1|few|NA|TRBV12-5
TGTGCTAGTGGTTTGGCAAGGGGGGGGAACACTGAAGCTTTCTTT
CASGLARGGNTEAFF
>TRBJ1-1|NA|NA|TRBV19
TGTGCCAGTAGTATAGATCGGGGGGCTAACACTGAAGCTTTCTTT
CASSIDRGANTEAFF
>TRBJ2-5|NA|NA|TRBV6-6
TGTGCCAGCAGTTACAGGGGGAACCAAGAGACCCAGTACTTC
CASSYRGNQETQYF
>TRBJ1-2|NA|TRBD1|TRBV29-1
TGCAGCGTTGAAGTACAGGGGATTAACTATGGCTACACCTTC
CSVEVQGINYGYTF
>TRBJ1-6|NA|NA|TRBV6-5
TGTGCCAGCAGTTACGGTCGGGTTGATTCACCCCTCCACTTT
CASSYGRVDSPLHF
>TRBJ1-1|NA|NA|TRBV7-2
TGTGCCAGCACCCCCCTCGGAGTTTCGAACACTGAAGCTTTCTTT
CASTPLGVSNTEAFF
>TRBJ1-3|NA|NA|TRBV5-6
TGTGCCAGCAGCTTGCCGGGGTCTGGAAACACCATATATTTT
CASSLPGSGNTIYF
>TRBJ2-1|NA|TRBD2|TRBV2
TGTGCCAGCAGGGCCGGGACTAGCTGGGGAGAGCAGTTCTTC
CASRAGTSWGEQFF
>TRBJ1-6|NA|TRBD1|TRBV5-1
TGCGCCAGCAGCTTGGGGACAGGGGCAGCTCTGAATAATTCACCCCTCCACTTT
CASSLGTGAALNNSPLHF
>TRBJ2-7|few|NA|TRBV7-6
TGTGCCAGCAGCCCCCGGGACACACGGGACGAGCAGTACTTC
CASSPRDTRDEQYF
>TRBJ2-1|NA|TRBD2|TRBV4-2
TGTGCCAGCAGCCAAAGGGCGGGGGGTACGGAAGCGGGGTTCTACAATGAGCAGTTCTTC
CASSQRAGGTEAGFYNEQFF
>TRBJ1-5|NA|NA|TRBV4-2
TGTGCCAGCAGCCAAGTCTGGGAGTTCAATCAGCCCCAGCATTTT
CASSQVWEFNQPQHF
>TRBJ1-2|NA|TRBD1|TRBV19
TGTGCCACCAAGCCCGGGACAGCAGCTAACTATGGCTACACCTTC
CATKPGTAANYGYTF
>TRBJ1-1|NA|NA|TRBV5-8
TGTGCCAGCAGCTGGGGGGACTTCCGGAACACTGAAGCTTTCTTT
CASSWGDFRNTEAFF
>TRBJ2-7|NA|TRBD2|TRBV27
TGTGCCAGCAGTTTCAAGCGGGGTCTCGGGTACGAGCAGTACTTC
CASSFKRGLGYEQYF
>TRBJ2-1|NA|TRBD2|TRBV11-2
TGTGCCAGCAGCCCGGGACTAGCGGGCTACAATGAGCAGTTCTTC
CASSPGLAGYNEQFF
>TRBJ1-6|NA|NA|TRBV6-6
TGTGCCAGCAGTTACTCGAGTCGCGAGTCACCCCTCCACTTT
CASSYSSRESPLHF
>TRBJ1-1|NA|NA|TRBV9
TGTGCCAGCAGCGTAGAGGCAGGGAGGGGTACTGAAGCTTTCTTT
CASSVEAGRGTEAFF
>TRBJ1-5|NA|NA|TRBV30
TGTGCCTGGAGTGAAGATAGAGATCAGCCCCAGCATTTT
CAWSEDRDQPQHF
>TRBJ2-2|NA|NA|TRBV6-2/TRBV6-3
TGTGCCAGCAGTTACTCCGGAGGGGCGAACACCGGGGAGCTGTTTTTT
CASSYSGGANTGELFF